This paragraph covers one TCR beta chain sequence. Participants' own reports of clinical history determined their cohort assignment. Here immunoSEQ multiplex PCR was the method, and the copy in TCRdb shows in-frame clones only, minus some. The sample consists of hundreds of thousands of clones, roughly 89% of them appearing once. The record originates from a study of blood T cell repertoires in COVID-19. Overall study: The cDNA or gDNA used as material had been derived from T cells, B-cell-depleted T cells, or PBMCs.

This sequence was found in a woman between 18 and 29 years old with acute COVID-19. Specimen: PBMCs or T cells enriched from blood (not recorded which).

The CDR3 sequence: CASSFSGSVSSYNEQFF. CDR3 DNA: TGCGCCAGCAGTTTTAGCGGGAGTGTCAGCTCCTACAATGAGCAGTTCTTC. This chain joins TRBV5-1 and TRBJ2-1, with 9 bases aligning to TRBD2. Germline CDR1 and CDR2: SGHRS and YFSETQ. The CDR3 has 17 amino acids. V lost 5 bases to trimming and J lost 0 bases; unmatched junction nucleotides: 9. Full variable domain (remainder filled in from reference TRBV5-1 and TRBJ2-1): KAGVTQTPRYLIKTRGQQVTLSCSPISGHRSVSWYQQTPGQGLQFLFEYFSETQRNKGNFPGRFSGRQFSNSRSEMNVSTLELGDSALYLCASSFSGSVSSYNEQFFGPGTRLTVL.